The 4 T cell receptor beta chains listed next were all sequenced from one sample in a study of Ad26.COV2.S vaccination and SARS-CoV-2 variants. Stated treatment: around 19 received Ad26.COV2.S at low or high dose, single or two shots; about 5 received placebo; per-sample allocation not given. On day 63 after the first injection, vaccine and placebo recipients gave samples. Generated by immunoSEQ multiplex PCR, the TCRdb table keeps only in-frame clones and is missing some. The table records approximately 300,000 clones, approximately 80% of them present only once. This specimen was peripheral blood, taken in a trial of Ad26.COV2.S vaccine versus placebo. The receptors here all came from a person between 18 and 59 years old who received the Ad26.COV2.S COVID-19 vaccine or a placebo.

The chain joins TRBV6-5 to TRBJ1-1, with a tentative D call TRBD1 (5 bases). This CDR3 spans 15 amino acids. With 6 bases removed from V and 3 bases from J, the gap between germline ends came to 17 bases. The germline CDR1 and CDR2 sequences are MNHEY and SVGAGI. As DNA, the CDR3 is TGTGCCAGCAGGTCCGAAGTGGGGGTTGACACTGAAGCTTTCTTT. Translated, it gives CASRSEVGVDTEAFF.

This clone appeared many times. The chain couples TRBV28 to TRBJ1-5; possible D gene TRBD1, 6 bases. The germline gives CDR1 MDHEN, CDR2 SYDVKM. The V and J ends lost 9 bases and 2 bases respectively, with 14 bases between them. This CDR3 comprises 14 residues. CDR3 bases: TGTGCCAGTAAGGGGGAGAGAGGCAATCAGCCCCAGCATTTT. Encoded protein: CASKGERGNQPQHF.

The chain couples TRBV19 to TRBJ2-7, with TRBD1 matching over 8 bases. This CDR3 spans 13 amino acids. V was pared by 4 bases and J by 3 bases, with 2 bases of the junction left unmatched. Per germline, CDR1 LNHDA and CDR2 SQIVND (reference sequence). DNA of the CDR3: TGTGCCAGTAGTAGGGGACAGGACTACGAGCAGTACTTC. Translating it yields CASSRGQDYEQYF.

This clone turned up a few times. The chain recombines TRBV24-1 with TRBJ2-6; no clear D gene. Trimming removed 5 bases at V and 0 bases at J, with 4 bases between. CDR3 size: 14 residues. The V gene's germline CDR1 is KGHDR and CDR2 SFDVKD. The CDR3 bases are TGTGCCACCAGTGCGGGCTCTGGGGCCAACGTCCTGACTTTC. This sequence encodes CATSAGSGANVLTF.